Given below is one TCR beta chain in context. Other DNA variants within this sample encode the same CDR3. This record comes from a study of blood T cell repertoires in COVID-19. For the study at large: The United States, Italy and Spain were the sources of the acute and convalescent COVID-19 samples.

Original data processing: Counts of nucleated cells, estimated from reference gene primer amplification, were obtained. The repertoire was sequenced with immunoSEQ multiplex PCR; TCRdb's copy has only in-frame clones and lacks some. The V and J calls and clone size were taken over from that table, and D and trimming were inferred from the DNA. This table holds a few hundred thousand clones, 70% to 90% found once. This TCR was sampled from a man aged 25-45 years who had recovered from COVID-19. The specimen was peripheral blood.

The CDR3, as DNA: TGTGCCAGCAGTTCAGGGGACCAGCCCCAGCATTTT. Translating it yields CASSSGDQPQHF. This chain links TRBV6-5 with TRBJ1-5, with D possibly being TRBD1 (6 bases). Deletions cut 4 bases from V and 7 bases from J, with 8 bases between. CDR1 and CDR2 from the germline V gene are MNHEY and SVGAGI. There are 12 residues in the CDR3.